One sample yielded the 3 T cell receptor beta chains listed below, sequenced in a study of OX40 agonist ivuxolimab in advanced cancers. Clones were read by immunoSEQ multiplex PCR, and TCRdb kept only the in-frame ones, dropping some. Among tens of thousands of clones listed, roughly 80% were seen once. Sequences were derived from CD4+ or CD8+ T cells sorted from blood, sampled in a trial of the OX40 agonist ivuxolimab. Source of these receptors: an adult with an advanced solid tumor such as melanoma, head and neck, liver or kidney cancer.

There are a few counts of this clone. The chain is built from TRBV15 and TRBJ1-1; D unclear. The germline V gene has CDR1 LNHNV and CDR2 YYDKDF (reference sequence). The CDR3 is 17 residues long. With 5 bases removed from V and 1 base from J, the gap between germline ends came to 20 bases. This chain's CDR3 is CATSGNSPRQPNTEAFF. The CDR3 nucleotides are TGTGCCACCAGCGGAAACTCACCTCGGCAGCCGAACACTGAAGCTTTCTTT.

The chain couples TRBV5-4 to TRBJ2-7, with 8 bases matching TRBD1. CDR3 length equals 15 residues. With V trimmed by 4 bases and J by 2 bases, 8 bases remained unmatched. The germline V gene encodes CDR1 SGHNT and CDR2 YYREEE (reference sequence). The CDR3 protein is CASSLGTGIAYEQYF. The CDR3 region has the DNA TGTGCCAGCAGCCTCGGGACAGGAATCGCCTACGAGCAGTACTTC.

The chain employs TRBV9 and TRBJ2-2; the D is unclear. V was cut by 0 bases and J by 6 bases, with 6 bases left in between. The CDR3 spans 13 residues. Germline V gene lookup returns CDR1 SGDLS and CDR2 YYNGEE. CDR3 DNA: TGTGCCAGCAGCGTAGTGGGATCCGGGGAGCTGTTTTTT. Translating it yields CASSVVGSGELFF.